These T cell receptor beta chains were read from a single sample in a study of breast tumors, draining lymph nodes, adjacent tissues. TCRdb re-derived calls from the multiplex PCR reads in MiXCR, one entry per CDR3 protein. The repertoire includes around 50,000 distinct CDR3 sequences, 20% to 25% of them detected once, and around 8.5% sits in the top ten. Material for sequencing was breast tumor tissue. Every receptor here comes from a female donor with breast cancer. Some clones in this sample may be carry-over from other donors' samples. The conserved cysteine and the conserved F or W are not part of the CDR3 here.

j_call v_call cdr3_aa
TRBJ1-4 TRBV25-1 ASSTRQGSREKLF
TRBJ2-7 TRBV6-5 ASSYSIRVSHEQY
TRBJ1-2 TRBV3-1 ASSQDTGTGRYT
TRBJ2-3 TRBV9 ASSVEASGGADTQY
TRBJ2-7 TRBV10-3 ATRDQSNYEQY
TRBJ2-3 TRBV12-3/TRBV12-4 ASTSGGGPGSTDTQY
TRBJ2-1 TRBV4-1 ASSQRTGELSYNEQF
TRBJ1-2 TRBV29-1 SVGGFYGYT
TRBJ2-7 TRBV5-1 ASSFSGSYEQY
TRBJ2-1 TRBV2 ASTAWGLAGGGEQF
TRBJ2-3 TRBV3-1 ASSLRGTDTQY
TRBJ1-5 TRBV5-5 ASSLRSGGGQPQH
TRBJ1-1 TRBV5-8 ASSFGGMGTEAF
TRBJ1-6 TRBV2 ASRIGTLNSPLH
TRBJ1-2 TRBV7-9 ASSLVGDSGYT
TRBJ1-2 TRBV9 ASSVDGTGGGYT
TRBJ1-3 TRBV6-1 ASSDILGDSGNTIY
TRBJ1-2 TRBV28 ASSFGGDGYT
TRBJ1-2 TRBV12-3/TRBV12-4 ASTLSRMYGYT
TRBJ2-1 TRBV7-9 ASSPPSDIFENEQF
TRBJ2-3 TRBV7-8 ASSSETTRVTDTQY
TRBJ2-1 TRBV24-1 ATSDFLAGGDEQF
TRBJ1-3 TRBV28 ASSFGTGHSGNTIY
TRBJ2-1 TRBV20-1 SANSSGRYNEQF
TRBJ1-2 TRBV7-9 ASSRDRNYGYT
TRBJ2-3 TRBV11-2 ASSPGLDRDTQY